The rows below give T cell receptor beta chains drawn from one sample of a study of CD8 T cells in ankylosing spondylitis. Each CDR3 protein gets one entry after TCRdb re-called the 5' RACE reads with MiXCR. Seen here are 300,000 to 350,000 distinct CDR3 sequences, roughly 11% observed once, and the top ten hold roughly 9%. Input material: blood, either unsorted or a sorted T cell fraction (not recorded which). The receptors stem from a female donor with ankylosing spondylitis or in good health (not recorded which). The CDR3 runs from the conserved cysteine through the conserved F or W. The D gene is left open where the match is weak. Not every row has a clone size; where given, it reads once, few, many or a size class.

j_call d_call clone_size v_call cdr3_nt cdr3_aa
TRBJ2-5 - - TRBV6-5 TGTGCCAGCAGTTCGACAGGAGCGGGGACGAAGACCCAGTACTTC CASSSTGAGTKTQYF
TRBJ2-5 TRBD2 many TRBV6-5 TGTGCCAGCAGTTACAGCGGAGCGGGAGGGTCGGAGACCCAGTACTTC CASSYSGAGGSETQYF
TRBJ2-7 - many TRBV20-1 TGCAGTGCCCCCCGCAGGAGAACGCAGTACTTC CSAPRRRTQYF
TRBJ1-2 - few TRBV15 TGTGCCACCAGCCGACAGAACTATGGCTACCCCTTC CATSRQNYGYPF
TRBJ2-7 TRBD2 many TRBV5-1 TGCGCCAGCAGCCGACTAGCGGGGGCCTTCTACGAGCAGTACTTC CASSRLAGAFYEQYF
TRBJ2-1 - many TRBV12-3/TRBV12-4 TGTGCCAGCAGTTTTGTGATCGGCAATGAGCAGTTCTTC CASSFVIGNEQFF
TRBJ1-5 - many TRBV28 TGTGCCAGCAGTTTAACGTCAGGGAGAAATCAGCCCCAGCATTTT CASSLTSGRNQPQHF
TRBJ1-5 - many TRBV30 TGTGCCTGGAATCAGGGGAATATCGATCAGCCCCAGCATTTT CAWNQGNIDQPQHF
TRBJ2-5 - - TRBV5-1 TGCGCCAGCTGCTCTGCTCCACCCGTGGAGACCCAGTACTTC CASCSAPPVETQYF
TRBJ2-7 TRBD2 many TRBV5-1 TGCGCCTCCCGCCGACTAGCGTCCTACGAGCAGTACTTC CASRRLASYEQYF
TRBJ1-2 TRBD1 many TRBV28 TGTGCCAGCAGTCCAGGACAGGGGGCGAACTATGGCTACACCTTC CASSPGQGANYGYTF
TRBJ1-6 TRBD1 many TRBV7-8 TGTGCCAGCAGCCCATTACCCGGACAGGGATCCTCACCCCTCCACTTT CASSPLPGQGSSPLHF
TRBJ2-1 TRBD2 many TRBV18 TGTGCCAGCTCACCCAGGACTAGCGGGGGGTTGAGCTCCTACAATGAGCAGTTCTTC CASSPRTSGGLSSYNEQFF
TRBJ2-7 - - TRBV12-3/TRBV12-4 TGTGCCTGCAGTTTGGGACCCTTAATTGCGAGGAGCTCCTACGAGCAGTACTTC CACSLGPLIARSSYEQYF
TRBJ2-1 - many TRBV6-5 TGTGCCAGCAGTTATGGGGGGAGCTCCTACAATGAGCAGTTCTTC CASSYGGSSYNEQFF
TRBJ2-7 - - TRBV20-1 TGCAGTGCCGCCCAGACTGGGAAGCAGTACTTC CSAAQTGKQYF
TRBJ2-3 TRBD2 many TRBV5-5 TGTGCCAGCACCTTCCGCGGGGGTGTAAGTACAGATACGCAGTATTTT CASTFRGGVSTDTQYF
TRBJ1-1 TRBD1 many TRBV9 TGTGCCAGCAGCGCAGTGCCCGGGACAGGGGGGAACACTGAAGCTTTCTTT CASSAVPGTGGNTEAFF
TRBJ2-3 - many TRBV10-3 TGTGCCATCAGTGAGACTCAAAAAGAAGCAGATACGCAGTATTTT CAISETQKEADTQYF
TRBJ2-2 - many TRBV9 TGTGCCAGCAGCCCCCAGGGGAGGGAGCTGTTTTTT CASSPQGRELFF
TRBJ2-5 - many TRBV6-1 TGTGCCAGCCGCGGAAATGCGGTGTCAGAGACCCAGTACTTC CASRGNAVSETQYF
TRBJ1-2 - few TRBV28 TGTGCCAGCAGTCCTGGGACAAATAACTATGGCTACACCTTC CASSPGTNNYGYTF
TRBJ2-3 - many TRBV10-1 TGCGCCAGCAGTGAGTCGAAAGTGGGGACGCAGTATTTT CASSESKVGTQYF
TRBJ1-1 - many TRBV20-1 TGCAGTGCTAGAACCGGGATTGGGGGCACTGAAGCTTTCTTT CSARTGIGGTEAFF
TRBJ2-1 - many TRBV5-1 TGCGCCAGCAGCTTGGGTGGAGGGAATATTGAGCAGTTCTTC CASSLGGGNIEQFF
TRBJ2-2 - - TRBV6-2/TRBV6-3 TGTGCCAGCATGCCAGGACTCACCGGGGAGCTGTTTTTT CASMPGLTGELFF
TRBJ2-6 - many TRBV5-1 TGCGCCAGCAGCTTGGATAACCCTGGGGCCAACGTCCTGACTTTC CASSLDNPGANVLTF
TRBJ1-2 TRBD1 many TRBV10-2 TGCGCCAGCAGTCCTACAGGGGCCTATGGCTACACCTTC CASSPTGAYGYTF
TRBJ2-3 TRBD2 few TRBV20-1 TGCAGTGCTAGAGTAGCGGGAAGCACAGATACGCAGTATTTT CSARVAGSTDTQYF
TRBJ2-5 TRBD1 - TRBV7-9 TGTGCCAGCAGCTTCTGGACAGGGGGCGAGGAGACCCAGTACTTC CASSFWTGGEETQYF
TRBJ1-1 - many TRBV5-1 TGCGCCAGCAGCTTTTCGGGAGGGACTGAAGCTTTCTTT CASSFSGGTEAFF
TRBJ2-1 TRBD2 few TRBV19 TGTGCCAGTAGTGCAGCCGGGAGGGCCAACAATGAGCAGTTCTTC CASSAAGRANNEQFF
TRBJ2-1 - many TRBV20-1 TGCAGCCCTTATCTCTACAATGAGCAGTTCTTC CSPYLYNEQFF